A single sample gave rise to the 22 T cell receptor beta chains below, sequenced in a study of T-cell memory formation after mild COVID-19. TCRdb recomputed calls from the 5' RACE reads with MiXCR, one row per CDR3 protein. The sample consists of roughly 200,000 distinct CDR3 sequences, approximately 10% of them appearing once. Sequencing input: PBMCs or a T cell subset sorted from them (not recorded which). The receptors come from a man aged 18 to 29 who had mild COVID-19 (a few samples of this study predate the infection). Cell type and time point are not known.

The chain recombines TRBV5-6 with TRBJ2-7; 7 nucleotides line up with TRBD2. Germline V gene sequence: CDR1 SGHDT, CDR2 YYEEEE. The CDR3 totals 15 residues. V was pared by 0 bases and J by 5 bases, with 8 bases of the junction left unmatched. CDR3 bases: TGTGCCAGCAGCTTGGCCGGAGCGGGGCAGAACGAGCAGTACTTC. As protein: CASSLAGAGQNEQYF. The complete variable domain, with remaining parts taken from reference TRBV5-6 and TRBJ2-7, reads DAGVTQSPTHLIKTRGQQVTLRCSPKSGHDTVSWYQQALGQGPQFIFQYYEEEERQRGNFPDRFSGHQFPNYSSELNVNALLLGDSALYLCASSLAGAGQNEQYFGPGTRLTVT.

The rearrangement joins TRBV12-3 or TRBV12-4 to TRBJ2-4; a possible D gene is TRBD1 (6 bases). Trimming stripped 6 bases from V and 6 bases from J, with 12 bases between. The length of the CDR3 is 13 residues. The CDR3 reads CASRLGQLNIQYF. DNA of the CDR3: TGTGCCAGCAGGCTAGGACAGTTAAACATTCAGTACTTC.

This CDR3 reads CASSLFSSNTEAFF. The CDR3 DNA sequence: TGTGCCAGCAGCTTATTCAGTTCCAACACTGAAGCTTTCTTT. The V call is TRBV7-9, the J call TRBJ1-1; no clear D gene. CDR3 size: 14 residues. Germline CDR1 and CDR2: SEHNR and FQNEAQ (reference sequence). V lost 2 bases to trimming and J lost 2 bases, with 9 bases between them.

In this sample, this clonotype turned up many times. The chain recombines TRBV5-4 with TRBJ2-1, with D possibly being TRBD1 or TRBD2 (6 bases each). The germline CDR1 and CDR2 sequences are SGHNT and YYREEE (reference sequence). V lost 9 bases and J lost 4, with 23 bases in between. The CDR3 is 16 residues long. The CDR3 region is CATRALGGLGYNEQFF. CDR3 nucleotide sequence: TGTGCCACTAGAGCGTTGGGGGGCCTGGGGTACAATGAGCAGTTCTTC.

This clonotype came up a few times. The chain uses TRBV7-2 and TRBJ2-5; TRBD2 might be the D (6 bases). The V gene lost 5 bases and the J gene lost 5 bases, with 15 bases spanning the gap. Germline V CDR1 and CDR2: SGHTA, FQGNSA. The CDR3 has 14 residues. The CDR3 DNA reads as TGTGCCAGCAGCGTTCAGGGCGGGATGGAGACCCAGTACTTC. This gives the protein CASSVQGGMETQYF.

This chain links TRBV7-2 with TRBJ2-3, with TRBD1 identical over 11 bases. J gave up 15 bases and V 4 bases, and 9 bases lay outside the gene matches. The CDR3 covers 13 residues. Germline assignment: CDR1 SGHTA and CDR2 FQGNSA. This CDR3 reads CASSSRSGQGGYF. The DNA of the CDR3 is TGTGCCAGCAGCTCTCGCTCGGGACAGGGGGGTTATTTT.

The sample holds a few counts of this clonotype. The rearrangement joins TRBV2 to TRBJ2-7, with D possibly called TRBD1 or TRBD2 (5 bases each). From germline, CDR1 is SNHLY and CDR2 FYNNEI. The CDR3 loop spans 14 amino acids. Trimming removed 6 bases at V and 0 bases at J, with 12 bases between. The CDR3 DNA sequence: TGTGCCAGCAGCCGGGACCGACTCTCCTACGAGCAGTACGTC. Amino acid sequence: CASSRDRLSYEQYV.

This chain links TRBV6-2 or TRBV6-3 with TRBJ1-2; no reliable D call. Germline V CDR1 and CDR2: MNHEY, SVGEGT. The CDR3 length is 10 residues. V lost 4 bases to trimming and J lost 4 bases, with 1 base between them. Written as DNA, the CDR3 is TGTGCCAGCAGTTCCTATGGCTACACCTTC. This gives the protein CASSSYGYTF.

The chain is built from TRBV7-9 and TRBJ2-2; D is undetermined. The CDR3 extends over 11 amino acids. Germline V gene lookup returns CDR1 SEHNR and CDR2 FQNEAQ (reference sequence). V was clipped by 5 bases and J by 10 bases, with 8 bases between them. CDR3 DNA: TGTGCCAGCAGCATCTACCAGGAGCTGTTTTTT. Its protein is CASSIYQELFF.

The chain employs TRBV3-1 and TRBJ1-6; no clear D. From germline, CDR1 is LGHDT and CDR2 YNNKEL (reference sequence). CDR3 length: 15 amino acids. Trimming left V 5 bases short and J 7 bases short, with 15 bases between. This CDR3 reads CASSTRQGLNSPLHF. The CDR3 nucleotides are TGTGCCAGCAGCACCCGACAAGGCTTAAATTCACCCCTCCACTTT. The full variable domain, in which reference TRBV3-1 and TRBJ1-6 provide the parts outside the CDR3, is DTAVSQTPKYLVTQMGNDKSIKCEQNLGHDTMYWYKQDSKKFLKIMFSYNNKELIINETVPNRFSPKSPDKAHLNLHINSLELGDSAVYFCASSTRQGLNSPLHFGNGTRLTVT.

The V and J genes are TRBV6-5 and TRBJ1-1, with TRBD1 as a possible D gene (5 bases). Germline loops: CDR1 MNHEY, CDR2 SVGAGI. The CDR3 is 15 amino acids. Trimming cost V 5 bases and J 5 bases, with 18 bases left between them. The CDR3 sequence: CASSPASGGVTEAFF. CDR3 DNA sequence: TGTGCCAGCAGTCCGGCTTCTGGGGGAGTTACTGAAGCTTTCTTT.

The chain has TRBV7-3 and TRBJ2-1; TRBD2 matches 10 bases. The CDR3 has 17 residues. Germline V CDR1 and CDR2: SGHTA, FQGTGA. The ends lost 5 bases at V and 2 bases at J; junction bases unmatched: 9. The CDR3 DNA sequence: TGTGCCAGCAGCAGTGTTCGGACTAGCGGAACCTACAATGAGCAGTTCTTC. This codes for CASSSVRTSGTYNEQFF.

As for this clonotype: At one end, the junction sequence differs from germline, possibly due to a read error. This chain uses TRBV7-2 with TRBJ2-5, with D possibly matching TRBD1 (5 bases). Germline CDR1 is SGHTA and CDR2 is FQGNSA. The CDR3 consists of 14 residues. The CDR3 spells CDSSLETQEETQYF. The CDR3 DNA follows: TGTGACAGCAGCTTAGAGACACAGGAAGAGACCCAGTACTTC. The whole variable domain, filled in from reference TRBV7-2 and TRBJ2-5, reads GAGVSQSPSNKVTEKGKDVELRCDPISGHTALYWYRQSLGQGLEFLIYFQGNSAPDKSGLPSDRFSAERTGGSVSTLTIQRTQQEDSAVYLCDSSLETQEETQYFGPGTRLLVL.

This clonotype occurred a few times. The chain has TRBV27 and TRBJ2-4; 8 bases agree with TRBD1. V shed 7 bases and J 7 bases; nucleotides not matched to a gene: 12. Germline assignment: CDR1 MNHEY and CDR2 SMNVEV (reference sequence). CDR3 length: 15 residues. The CDR3 nucleotides are TGTGCCAGCAAGAGAACCCCGGACAGGGACAACATTCAGTACTTC. It codes for CASKRTPDRDNIQYF.

CDR3 region: CSARPGPGNTIYF. CDR3 nucleotide sequence: TGCAGTGCTAGACCAGGCCCTGGAAACACCATATATTTT. The chain is built from TRBV20-1 and TRBJ1-3, with unresolved D. Trimming stripped 2 bases from V and 2 bases from J, with 7 bases between. This CDR3 has 13 residues. Germline V lookup: CDR1 DFQATT, CDR2 SNEGSKA (reference sequence).

The rearrangement links TRBV5-4 to TRBJ2-5, with a tentative D call TRBD1 (5 bases). This CDR3 region has 11 residues. Trimming cost V 7 bases and J 5 bases, with 9 bases left between them. CDR1 and CDR2 (germline): SGHNT, YYREEE (reference sequence). The CDR3 bases are TGTGCCAGCGGGGCCGGTGAGACCCAGTACTTC. The encoded protein is CASGAGETQYF. Variable domain in full (rest from reference TRBV5-4 and TRBJ2-5): ETGVTQSPTHLIKTRGQQVTLRCSSQSGHNTVSWYQQALGQGPQFIFQYYREEENGRGNFPPRFSGLQFPNYSSELNVNALELDDSALYLCASGAGETQYFGPGTRLLVL.

This clonotype has only a few counts. This chain links TRBV9 with TRBJ2-4; 8 bases are a match to TRBD2. Germline-derived CDR1 and CDR2 are SGDLS and YYNGEE. The J segment lost 0 bases and the V segment lost 0 bases, leaving 5 bases of the junction unmatched. The CDR3 is 17 amino acids. In nucleotides, the CDR3 is TGTGCCAGCAGCGTAGGTACTAGCGGCGCAGCCAAAAACATTCAGTACTTC. As protein: CASSVGTSGAAKNIQYF. The full variable domain, with the rest looked up from reference TRBV9 and TRBJ2-4, is DSGVTQTPKHLITATGQRVTLRCSPRSGDLSVYWYQQSLDQGLQFLIQYYNGEERAKGNILERFSAQQFPDLHSELNLSSLELGDSALYFCASSVGTSGAAKNIQYFGAGTRLSVL.

There are a few counts of this clonotype. The J gene is TRBJ2-5, the V gene TRBV10-2, with D unresolved. V lost 7 bases, J lost 5 bases, and 11 bases lay in between. The CDR3 contains 12 residues. Germline V gene lookup returns CDR1 WSHSY and CDR2 SAAADI. The CDR3 region is CASTVAGETQYF. CDR3 DNA sequence: TGCGCCAGCACGGTAGCCGGGGAGACCCAGTACTTC.

This chain uses TRBV3-1 with TRBJ1-1, with D unclear. The V gene's germline CDR1 is LGHDT and CDR2 YNNKEL (reference sequence). The V gene lost 6 bases and the J gene lost 4 bases, with 15 bases spanning the gap. The CDR3 has 14 amino acids. CDR3: CASSSALPRTEAFF. In DNA form, the CDR3 reads TGTGCCAGCAGTTCGGCCTTGCCCCGCACTGAAGCTTTCTTT.

V usage is TRBV2 and J usage is TRBJ2-4, with D tentatively TRBD1 (6 bases). This CDR3 region has 15 residues. Germline V CDR1 and CDR2: SNHLY, FYNNEI. V was shortened by 6 bases and J by 0 bases, with 12 bases between the two germline ends. The CDR3 reads CASRKGVLAKNIQYF. CDR3 sequence (DNA): TGTGCCAGCAGAAAGGGGGTCTTAGCCAAAAACATTCAGTACTTC.

The chain recombines TRBV4-1 with TRBJ2-1, with 9 bases that match TRBD1. Germline trimming cut 0 bases from V and 6 bases from J; bases unmatched to any gene: 6. This CDR3 has 16 residues. The germline V gene encodes CDR1 MGHRA and CDR2 YSYEKL. The DNA of the CDR3 is TGCGCCAGCAGCCAAGAGAACAGGGGGCGGCTCAATGAGCAGTTCTTC. Translating gives CASSQENRGRLNEQFF.

This chain connects TRBV29-1 to TRBJ1-1; D possibly corresponds to TRBD1 (6 bases). Trimming stripped 6 bases from V and 2 bases from J, with 16 bases between. The CDR3 is made up of 14 amino acids. The germline V gene has CDR1 SQVTM and CDR2 ANQGSEA. CDR3 bases: TGCAGCGTCCGACACAACAGGGATAACACTGAAGCTTTCTTT. Translated: CSVRHNRDNTEAFF. Using reference TRBV29-1 and TRBJ1-1 for the parts outside the CDR3, the full variable domain is SAVISQKPSRDICQRGTSLTIQCQVDSQVTMMFWYRQQPGQSLTLIATANQGSEATYESGFVIDKFPISRPNLTFSTLTVSNMSPEDSSIYLCSVRHNRDNTEAFFGQGTRLTVV.